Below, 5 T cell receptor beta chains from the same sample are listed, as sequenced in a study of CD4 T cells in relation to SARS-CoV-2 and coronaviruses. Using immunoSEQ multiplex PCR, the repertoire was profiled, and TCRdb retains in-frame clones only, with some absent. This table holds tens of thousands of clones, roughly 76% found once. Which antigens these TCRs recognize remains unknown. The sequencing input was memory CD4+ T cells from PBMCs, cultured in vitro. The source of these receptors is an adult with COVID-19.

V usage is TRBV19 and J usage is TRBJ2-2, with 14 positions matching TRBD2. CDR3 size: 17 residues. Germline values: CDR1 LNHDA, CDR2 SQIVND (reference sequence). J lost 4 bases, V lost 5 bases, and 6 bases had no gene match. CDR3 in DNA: TGTGCCAGTAGTTCGACTAGCGGGAGGGTCGGCACCGGGGAGCTGTTTTTT. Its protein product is CASSSTSGRVGTGELFF.

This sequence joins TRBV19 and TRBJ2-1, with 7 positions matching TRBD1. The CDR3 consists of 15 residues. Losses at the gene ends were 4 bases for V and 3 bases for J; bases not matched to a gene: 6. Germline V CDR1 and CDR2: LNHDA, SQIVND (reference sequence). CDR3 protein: CASSRGTVHYNEQFF. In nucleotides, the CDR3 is TGTGCCAGTAGTAGAGGGACAGTTCACTACAATGAGCAGTTCTTC. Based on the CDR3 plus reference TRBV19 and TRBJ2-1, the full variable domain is DGGITQSPKYLFRKEGQNVTLSCEQNLNHDAMYWYRQDPGQGLRLIYYSQIVNDFQKGDIAEGYSVSREKKESFPLTVTSAQKNPTAFYLCASSRGTVHYNEQFFGPGTRLTVL.

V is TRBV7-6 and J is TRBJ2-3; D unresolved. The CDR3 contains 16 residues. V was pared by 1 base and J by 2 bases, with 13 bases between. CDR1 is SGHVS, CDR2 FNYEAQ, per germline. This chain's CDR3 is CASSLGVPMVTDTQYF. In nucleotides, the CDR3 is TGTGCCAGCAGCTTAGGTGTCCCCATGGTCACAGATACGCAGTATTTT.

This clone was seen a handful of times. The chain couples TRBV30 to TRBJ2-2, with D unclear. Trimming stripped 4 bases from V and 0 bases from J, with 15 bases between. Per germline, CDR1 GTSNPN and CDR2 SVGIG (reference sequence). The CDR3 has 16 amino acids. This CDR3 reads CAWTGWPPPNTGELFF. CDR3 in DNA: TGTGCCTGGACGGGTTGGCCTCCCCCGAACACCGGGGAGCTGTTTTTT.

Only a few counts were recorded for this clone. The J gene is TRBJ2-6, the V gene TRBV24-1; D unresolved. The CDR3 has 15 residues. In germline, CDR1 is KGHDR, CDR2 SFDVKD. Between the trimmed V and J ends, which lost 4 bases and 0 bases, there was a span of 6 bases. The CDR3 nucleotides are TGTGCCACCAGTGACCCCTTCTCTGGGGCCAACGTCCTGACTTTC. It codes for CATSDPFSGANVLTF.